The 24 T cell receptor beta chains below come from one sample, sequenced in a study of T cells in Graves' hyperthyroidism and ophthalmopathy. It was RNA transcripts that yielded the amplified TCR beta CDR3 regions. RT-PCR in the first round (using the HTBI primer set) targeted the TCR CDR3. A single record per CDR3 protein comes from TCRdb applying MiXCR to the multiplex PCR reads. The data show roughly 380,000 distinct CDR3 sequences, 15% to 20% seen once. The sequenced sample consisted of blood. These receptors came from a woman aged 18-29 years with Graves' hyperthyroidism.

This clonotype was recorded at least ten times. The rearrangement uses TRBV5-6 and TRBJ1-2, with no clear D. Germline lookup yields CDR1 SGHDT and CDR2 YYEEEE. The CDR3 is made up of 14 amino acids. The V and J ends lost 4 bases and 8 bases respectively, with 18 bases between them. CDR3 coding DNA: TGTGCCAGCAGCCCCGCGGGTCTGTTCGGCGGCTACACCTTC. This codes for CASSPAGLFGGYTF.

A note on this clonotype: With a much larger clone just one base away, this may be a read error. This sequence joins TRBV29-1 and TRBJ2-5; TRBD1 is a possible D gene (6 bases). Germline V gene data show CDR1 as SQVTM and CDR2 as ANQGSEA. The CDR3 has 12 amino acids. Trimming pared 7 bases from V and 11 bases from J, leaving 20 bases between. CDR3 DNA sequence: TGCAGCGCTGGGGGCACGACGCAACCTCAGTACTTC. As protein: CSAGGTTQPQYF.

V and J are TRBV18 and TRBJ1-2, with a tentative D call TRBD1 (6 bases). The germline gives CDR1 KGHSH, CDR2 LQKENI. CDR3 length: 15 amino acids. Between the trimmed V and J ends, which lost 1 base and 5 bases, there was a span of 14 bases. In DNA form, the CDR3 reads TGTGCCAGCTCACCACTCCAGGGGCCTAGTTATGGCTACACCTTC. Translated: CASSPLQGPSYGYTF.

This clonotype was seen at least ten times. The CDR3 spells CASSERDGQETQYF. The CDR3 bases are TGTGCCAGCAGTGAAAGGGACGGACAAGAGACCCAGTACTTC. The rearrangement joins TRBV6-1 to TRBJ2-5; D assignment may be TRBD1 or TRBD2 (5 bases each). With 2 bases removed from V and 2 bases from J, the gap between germline ends came to 9 bases. Germline assignment: CDR1 MNHNS and CDR2 SASEGT. The length of the CDR3 is 14 residues.

This clonotype was seen ten or more times. The gene calls are TRBV5-1 and TRBJ1-5; D uncertain. Germline CDR1 reads SGHRS; CDR2 reads YFSETQ. The CDR3 has 13 amino acids. The V and J ends lost 0 bases and 6 bases respectively, with 7 bases between them. The CDR3 DNA follows: TGCGCCAGCAGCTTGGGGGGTATTCAGCCCCAGCATTTT. It specifies CASSLGGIQPQHF.

There are many counts of this clonotype. In DNA form, the CDR3 reads TGTGCCAGCAGCGGGACAGGGTTATTGCAGCCCCAGCATTTT. Protein product: CASSGTGLLQPQHF. The rearrangement uses TRBV6-1 and TRBJ1-5; 9 nucleotides line up with TRBD1. Per germline, CDR1 MNHNS and CDR2 SASEGT. V dropped 6 bases and J dropped 7; count of bases not matched to a gene: 7. The CDR3 length is 14 residues.

This clonotype was found many times. This sequence joins TRBV11-1 and TRBJ1-2; 7 positions agree with TRBD1. CDR1 and CDR2 from the germline V gene are SGHAT and FQDESV (reference sequence). The CDR3 extends over 19 amino acids. Trimming removed 1 base from V and 4 bases from J; junction bases left unmatched: 18. The DNA for the CDR3 is TGTGCCAGCAGCTTAGAAAACAGGGGTTTCAGTACCTCTAGCTATGGCTACACCTTC. The encoded protein is CASSLENRGFSTSSYGYTF. The full variable domain, in which reference TRBV11-1 and TRBJ1-2 provide the parts outside the CDR3, is EAEVAQSPRYKITEKSQAVAFWCDPISGHATLYWYRQILGQGPELLVQFQDESVVDDSQLPKDRFSAERLKGVDSTLKIQPAELGDSAMYLCASSLENRGFSTSSYGYTFGSGTRLTVV.

This clonotype was detected ten times or more. The chain recombines TRBV6-5 with TRBJ1-1; tentative D call: TRBD1 (5 bases). The germline CDR1 and CDR2 sequences are MNHEY and SVGAGI. The CDR3 runs to 13 residues. V was pared by 6 bases and J by 2 bases, with 10 bases between. CDR3 residues: CASRPTGNTEAFF. CDR3 nucleotide sequence: TGTGCCAGCAGACCTACAGGTAACACTGAAGCTTTCTTT.

This clonotype was seen many times. V and J are TRBV5-1 and TRBJ1-2, with a possible D match to TRBD1 (5 bases). This CDR3 has 13 amino acids. Germline CDR1 SGHRS, CDR2 YFSETQ. Trimming shortened V by 2 bases and J by 4 bases, and 9 bases separated the two germline ends. In DNA form, the CDR3 reads TGCGCCAGCAGCTTACAGGCCTCCTATGGCTACACCTTC. Protein: CASSLQASYGYTF.

This clonotype was counted ten times or more. This chain uses TRBV28 with TRBJ1-1; maybe TRBD1 (6 bases). The germline V gene has CDR1 MDHEN and CDR2 SYDVKM. V was trimmed by 8 bases and J by 0 bases, leaving 13 bases between them. This CDR3 has 14 residues. The CDR3 loop is CASGLDSLNTEAFF. CDR3 nucleotides: TGTGCCAGCGGCCTGGACAGCTTGAACACTGAAGCTTTCTTT.

The J gene is TRBJ2-7, the V gene TRBV28; D gene ambiguous. Germline V CDR1 and CDR2: MDHEN, SYDVKM. There are 12 residues in the CDR3. V lost 10 bases and J lost 4, with 14 bases in between. CDR3 in amino acids: CAIGSSRYEQYF. The DNA for the CDR3 is TGTGCCATAGGAAGTTCTCGGTACGAGCAGTACTTC.

At least ten counts were recorded for this clonotype. The chain joins TRBV9 to TRBJ2-5; 15 bases agree with TRBD2. Germline lookup yields CDR1 SGDLS and CDR2 YYNGEE. This CDR3 is built from 16 residues. V dropped 4 bases and J dropped 5; count of bases not matched to a gene: 6. CDR3 protein: CASSFGLAGGPETQYF. For the CDR3, the DNA is TGTGCCAGCAGCTTCGGACTAGCGGGGGGGCCCGAGACCCAGTACTTC. Looking up the rest from reference TRBV9 and TRBJ2-5 gives the full variable domain: DSGVTQTPKHLITATGQRVTLRCSPRSGDLSVYWYQQSLDQGLQFLIQYYNGEERAKGNILERFSAQQFPDLHSELNLSSLELGDSALYFCASSFGLAGGPETQYFGPGTRLLVL.

This sequence joins TRBV11-2 and TRBJ2-7, with unresolved D. V lost 0 bases and J 5 bases, leaving 14 bases between the germline ends. CDR1 is SGHAT and CDR2 is FQNNGV in the germline V gene. The CDR3 runs 15 residues. CDR3 sequence: CASSLDSRPPHEQYF. The CDR3 DNA reads as TGTGCCAGCAGCTTAGATAGTCGGCCCCCTCACGAGCAGTACTTC.

V usage is TRBV7-8 and J usage is TRBJ1-5, with D perhaps TRBD1 (6 bases). V lost 5 bases and J 7 bases, leaving 15 bases between the germline ends. Germline V gene lookup returns CDR1 SGHVS and CDR2 FQNEAQ. The CDR3 is 14 amino acids. This chain's CDR3 is CASSPRRGGQPQHF. The CDR3 coding sequence is TGTGCCAGCAGCCCCCGAAGGGGGGGGCAGCCCCAGCATTTT.

This clonotype came up many times. The V gene is TRBV12-3 or TRBV12-4, the J gene TRBJ1-1; TRBD1 agrees at 7 bases. Trimming cost V 5 bases and J 1 base; bases outside gene matches: 7. The CDR3 is 15 amino acids. The CDR3 nucleotides are TGTGCCAGCAGTGCGGACAGGACTTGGAACACTGAAGCTTTCTTT. Translated: CASSADRTWNTEAFF.

A few counts support this clonotype. Given a much more abundant clone one base away, this may be a read error. This chain uses TRBV7-9 with TRBJ2-7; 9 nucleotides line up with TRBD1. V lost 1 base to trimming and J lost 5 bases; unmatched junction nucleotides: 3. The CDR3 totals 14 residues. The germline V gene has CDR1 SEHNR and CDR2 FQNEAQ (reference sequence). Here the CDR3 reads CASSLDRGPNEQYF. For the CDR3, the DNA is TGTGCCAGCAGCTTAGACAGGGGGCCGAACGAGCAGTACTTC.

The sample holds many counts of this clonotype. This chain uses TRBV7-3 with TRBJ2-5, with 9 nucleotides matching TRBD1. Germline loops: CDR1 SGHTA, CDR2 FQGTGA. This CDR3 has 15 residues. The trim removed 5 bases at V and 5 bases at J, leaving 9 bases unmatched. The CDR3 DNA is TGTGCCAGCAGCCCCACCGGGACAGGGAGGGAGACCCAGTACTTC. Its translation is CASSPTGTGRETQYF.

This clonotype was observed many times. The chain has TRBV12-3 or TRBV12-4 and TRBJ2-7; TRBD1 agrees at 10 bases. The CDR3 extends over 16 amino acids. V lost 2 bases, J lost 5 bases, and 9 bases stayed unmatched. The CDR3 spells CASSLSGQGIKNEQYF. The CDR3 region has the DNA TGTGCCAGCAGTTTATCGGGACAGGGGATTAAGAACGAGCAGTACTTC.

This clonotype was recorded at least ten times. This chain joins TRBV6-1 and TRBJ1-5; TRBD1 agrees at 7 bases. CDR1 and CDR2 from the germline V gene are MNHNS and SASEGT. The CDR3 length is 14 residues. The ends lost 5 bases at V and 5 bases at J; junction bases unmatched: 6. The CDR3 here is CASSPGTAYQPQHF. As DNA, the CDR3 is TGTGCCAGCAGTCCCGGGACAGCGTATCAGCCCCAGCATTTT.

This clonotype was found many times. The V and J genes are TRBV4-1 and TRBJ1-1; D remains ambiguous. Trimming cost V 1 base and J 5 bases, with 8 bases left between them. There are 13 residues in the CDR3. The germline V gene has CDR1 MGHRA and CDR2 YSYEKL. The CDR3 nucleotides read TGCGCCAGCAGCCAAGTCGTGTGGACTGAAGCTTTCTTT. It yields the protein CASSQVVWTEAFF.

To note about this clonotype: A much larger clone sits a single nucleotide away, making a read error possible. The CDR3 reads CASSPLVACF. The CDR3 nucleotides are TGTGCCAGCAGTCCCCTCGTAGCTTGCTTT. The chain uses TRBV28 and TRBJ1-1; D remains ambiguous. Germline V lookup: CDR1 MDHEN, CDR2 SYDVKM. The CDR3 has 10 residues.

The J gene is TRBJ2-5, the V gene TRBV20-1; 8 nucleotides agree with TRBD2. Germline assignment: CDR1 DFQATT and CDR2 SNEGSKA (reference sequence). V trimming: 3 bases; J trimming: 3 bases; junction bases outside the gene matches: 9. This CDR3 has 15 amino acids. In DNA form, the CDR3 reads TGCAGTGCTAGTCCCCCCGGAGCGGGGGAAGAGACCCAGTACTTC. Translated: CSASPPGAGEETQYF.

This clonotype was seen ten or more times. The chain uses TRBV6-5 and TRBJ1-1; D uncertain. V was cut by 2 bases and J by 4 bases, with 8 bases left in between. Germline V gives CDR1 MNHEY, CDR2 SVGAGI. CDR3 length: 13 amino acids. The CDR3 DNA reads TGTGCCAGCAGTTACCCCGGTGGCACTGAAGCTTTCTTT. This translates into CASSYPGGTEAFF.

The sample holds many counts of this clonotype. The chain employs TRBV12-3 or TRBV12-4 and TRBJ1-2, with a weak D call TRBD1 (6 bases). This CDR3 contains 15 residues. The V end was cut by 5 bases, the J end by 0 bases, with 13 bases between. This chain's CDR3 is CASSVTGPSNYGYTF. In DNA form, the CDR3 reads TGTGCCAGCAGTGTAACAGGGCCTTCTAACTATGGCTACACCTTC.